This TCR beta chain was identified in a study of cytomegalovirus exposure and HLA in healthy donors. Whole-study results and caveats: Near-uniform donor sequencing depth was presumed by presence/absence analyses. Beyond CMV serostatus, there was no information to go on about immune exposure.

Both 60 Vbeta primers and 13 Jbeta primers went into the PCR. Sequenced by immunoSEQ multiplex PCR; TCRdb stores in-frame clones only, minus some. The sample lists 95,000 to 100,000 clones, approximately 77% occurring once. When sampled, the donors appeared nominally healthy, though they likely had unrecorded immune exposures. A word on this clone: Its target is unknown.

Germline loops: CDR1 MNHEY, CDR2 SMNVEV (reference sequence). The CDR3 covers 18 residues. V shed 2 bases and J shed 6 bases, with 25 bases lying between them. The J gene is TRBJ1-2, the V gene TRBV27, with D possibly being TRBD1 (6 bases). The sequence derives from a female donor in good health and CMV-seronegative. The sequenced sample was PBMCs. The CDR3 sequence is CASSLRGGRTNPIDGYTF. CDR3 DNA sequence: TGTGCCAGCAGTTTACGTGGGGGCAGAACCAACCCTATCGATGGCTACACCTTC.